This passage covers 8 T cell receptor beta chains from one sample sequenced in a study of cytomegalovirus exposure and HLA in healthy donors. PCR amplification relied on 60 Vbeta primers (plus 13 Jbeta primers). Generated by immunoSEQ multiplex PCR, the TCRdb table keeps only in-frame clones and is missing some. The top ten clones hold approximately 3% of a sample with 85,000 to 100,000 clones, 64% of them seen once. Sequencing input: PBMCs. The receptors come from a man aged 55-75 years in good health and CMV-seronegative.

A few counts support this clone. This sequence joins TRBV5-4 and TRBJ2-5; D possibly corresponds to TRBD2 (5 bases). The J call may be in error: the DNA end matches TRBJ2-7 better. In germline, CDR1 is SGHNT, CDR2 YYREEE (reference sequence). The CDR3 is 15 amino acids. The CDR3 nucleotides read TGTGCCAGCAGCTTGGCAGGACGGGGATCCTACGAGCAGTACTTC. Translation gives CASSLAGRGSYEQYF.

The sample holds a few counts of this clone. The chain employs TRBV7-3 and TRBJ1-4; 7 bases line up with TRBD1. V dropped 2 bases and J dropped 8; count of bases not matched to a gene: 5. The CDR3 has 14 amino acids. Germline CDR1 reads SGHTA; CDR2 reads FQGTGA. The CDR3 protein is CASSLEGAEEKLFF. The CDR3 nucleotides are TGTGCCAGCAGCTTAGAGGGGGCCGAAGAAAAACTGTTTTTT.

The CDR3 is CASSYAGGEQYF. The CDR3 bases are TGTGCCAGCAGCTATGCGGGGGGCGAGCAGTACTTC. The chain recombines TRBV5-5 with TRBJ2-7; 8 positions match TRBD2. J was trimmed by 6 bases and V by 3 bases; bases with no gene match: 2. This CDR3 spans 12 amino acids. Germline V gives CDR1 SGHKS, CDR2 YYEKEE (reference sequence).

This clone turned up a few times. Other DNA sequences in the same sample also yield this CDR3. This chain uses TRBV5-1 with TRBJ2-6; 10 bases align to TRBD1. V shed 3 bases and J 1 base; nucleotides not matched to a gene: 4. The CDR3 runs 17 residues. Germline-derived CDR1 and CDR2 are SGHRS and YFSETQ. CDR3 in DNA: TGCGCCAGCAGCTCATGGACAGGGGGTTCTGGGGCCAACGTCCTGACTTTC. Protein sequence: CASSSWTGGSGANVLTF. Based on the CDR3 plus reference TRBV5-1 and TRBJ2-6, the full variable domain is KAGVTQTPRYLIKTRGQQVTLSCSPISGHRSVSWYQQTPGQGLQFLFEYFSETQRNKGNFPGRFSGRQFSNSRSEMNVSTLELGDSALYLCASSSWTGGSGANVLTFGAGSRLTVL.

V usage is TRBV6-5 and J usage is TRBJ1-1, with D uncertain. The CDR3 contains 14 residues. The V gene lost 2 bases and the J gene lost 1 base, with 8 bases spanning the gap. Germline V gene sequence: CDR1 MNHEY, CDR2 SVGAGI. Here the CDR3 reads CASSYTEPNTEAFF. The CDR3 DNA sequence: TGTGCCAGCAGTTACACAGAGCCGAACACTGAAGCTTTCTTT.

Only one count was recorded for this clone. The chain uses TRBV19 and TRBJ1-4; D gene ambiguous. CDR1 is LNHDA and CDR2 is SQIVND in the germline V gene (reference sequence). This CDR3 region has 11 residues. The V end was cut by 7 bases, the J end by 4 bases, with 4 bases between. CDR3 loop: CASTLNEKLFF. The CDR3 nucleotides are TGTGCCAGTACCCTTAATGAAAAACTGTTTTTT. The full variable domain, in which reference TRBV19 and TRBJ1-4 provide the parts outside the CDR3, is DGGITQSPKYLFRKEGQNVTLSCEQNLNHDAMYWYRQDPGQGLRLIYYSQIVNDFQKGDIAEGYSVSREKKESFPLTVTSAQKNPTAFYLCASTLNEKLFFGSGTQLSVL.

This clone was picked up a small number of times. The rearrangement joins TRBV19 to TRBJ2-7; 10 bases line up with TRBD1. In germline, CDR1 is LNHDA, CDR2 SQIVND (reference sequence). The CDR3 spans 14 residues. Trimming took 4 bases from V and 2 from J; bases not matched to a gene: 2. CDR3 bases: TGTGCCAGTAGTACCGGGACAGGGGCCTACGAGCAGTACTTC. As protein: CASSTGTGAYEQYF.

The sample holds a few counts of this clone. The V call is TRBV4-1, the J call TRBJ1-1; TRBD1 is a possible D gene (6 bases). The CDR3 has 15 amino acids. Germline V CDR1 and CDR2: MGHRA, YSYEKL. The germline V and J ends were trimmed by 1 base and 3 bases, with 12 bases remaining between them. Here the CDR3 DNA reads TGCGCCAGCAGCCAAGCTGGGCAGGGGTACACTGAAGCTTTCTTT. This gives the protein CASSQAGQGYTEAFF.